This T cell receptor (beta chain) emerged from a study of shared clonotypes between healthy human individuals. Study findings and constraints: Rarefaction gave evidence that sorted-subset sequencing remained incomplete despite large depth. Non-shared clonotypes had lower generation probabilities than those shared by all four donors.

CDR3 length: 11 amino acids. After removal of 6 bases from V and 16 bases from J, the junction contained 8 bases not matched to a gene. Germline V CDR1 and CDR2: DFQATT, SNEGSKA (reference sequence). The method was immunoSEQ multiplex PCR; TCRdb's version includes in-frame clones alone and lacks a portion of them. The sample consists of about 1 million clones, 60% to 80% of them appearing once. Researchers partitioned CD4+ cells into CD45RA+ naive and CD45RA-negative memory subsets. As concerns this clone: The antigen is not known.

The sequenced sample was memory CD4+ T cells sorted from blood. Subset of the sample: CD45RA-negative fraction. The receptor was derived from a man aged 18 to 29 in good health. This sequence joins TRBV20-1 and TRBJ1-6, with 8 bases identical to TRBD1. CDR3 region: CSAAGQAKLHF. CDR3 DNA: TGCAGTGCAGCGGGACAGGCAAAACTCCACTTT.